The 9 T cell receptor beta chains below were found in one sample sequenced in a study of naive and memory T cell subsets. Which antigens these TCRs recognize remains unknown. Both TRBC1 and TRBC2 were covered by a beta constant-region primer of two equimolar oligonucleotides. Nested alpha and beta constant-region primers with the SP2 primer drove four PCR rounds on ligated cDNA. One entry per CDR3 protein results from TCRdb running MiXCR on the UMI-ligation and nested PCR reads. This table has roughly 99,000 distinct CDR3 sequences, around 10% appearing once. Study conclusions and caveats: Naive repertoires, especially CD8, held a few larger clonotypes, possibly memory cells re-expressing CD45RA.

Sequenced input: naive CD4+ T cells from blood. The receptor set was obtained from a human donor in good health.

This clonotype has only a few counts. The chain recombines TRBV7-2 with TRBJ1-5, with D hard to call. Germline assignment: CDR1 SGHTA and CDR2 FQGNSA. The CDR3 consists of 14 residues. V lost 0 bases to trimming and J lost 4 bases, with 7 bases between them. The chain's CDR3 is CASSLAPGNQPQHF. CDR3 nucleotides: TGTGCCAGCAGCTTAGCGCCCGGTAATCAGCCCCAGCATTTT.

The chain has TRBV20-1 and TRBJ2-2, with 7 bases identical to TRBD1. The CDR3 covers 15 residues. The V gene end was trimmed by 2 bases and the J gene end by 6 bases; junction bases not matched to a gene: 9. Germline V gives CDR1 DFQATT, CDR2 SNEGSKA (reference sequence). CDR3 DNA sequence: TGCAGTGCTAGATTTGTGGGACAGTCGGCCGGGGAGCTGTTTTTT. It specifies CSARFVGQSAGELFF.

In its sample, this clonotype was seen many times. The rearrangement links TRBV18 to TRBJ2-5, with D maybe TRBD2 (5 bases). Trimming pared 4 bases from V and 1 base from J, leaving 13 bases between. This CDR3 region has 15 residues. Germline assignment: CDR1 KGHSH and CDR2 LQKENI. The CDR3 nucleotides read TGTGCCAGCTCACTCGCGGGCGCCACCCAAGAGACCCAGTACTTC. Its protein product is CASSLAGATQETQYF.

The chain couples TRBV7-3 to TRBJ2-1, with 11 positions matching TRBD2. The CDR3 sequence is 18 residues long. V was pared by 1 base and J by 4 bases, with 9 bases of the junction left unmatched. Germline V gene lookup returns CDR1 SGHTA and CDR2 FQGTGA. Here the CDR3 DNA reads TGTGCCAGCAGCTTAAAGGGCCCTAGCGGGGGGCGATACAATGAGCAGTTCTTC. Translation: CASSLKGPSGGRYNEQFF.

This clonotype has more than one count but fewer than ten. The rearrangement uses TRBV29-1 and TRBJ2-5; D is undetermined. This CDR3 is 11 amino acids long. Germline V gene data show CDR1 as SQVTM and CDR2 as ANQGSEA. The V end lost 4 bases, the J end lost 3 bases, and 6 bases lay between the germline ends. The CDR3 here is CSVGKKETQYF. CDR3 bases: TGCAGCGTTGGGAAGAAAGAGACCCAGTACTTC. The whole variable domain, filled in from reference TRBV29-1 and TRBJ2-5, reads SAVISQKPSRDICQRGTSLTIQCQVDSQVTMMFWYRQQPGQSLTLIATANQGSEATYESGFVIDKFPISRPNLTFSTLTVSNMSPEDSSIYLCSVGKKETQYFGPGTRLLVL.

The chain is built from TRBV27 and TRBJ2-1; D not certain. V shed 5 bases and J shed 6 bases, with 14 bases lying between them. Germline V gene data show CDR1 as MNHEY and CDR2 as SMNVEV (reference sequence). CDR3 length: 14 amino acids. The DNA of the CDR3 is TGTGCCAGCAGTCCGATGAGGTACCTCAATGAGCAGTTCTTC. Residues: CASSPMRYLNEQFF.

This clonotype was observed many times. This chain connects TRBV11-2 to TRBJ2-7; D possibly corresponds to TRBD2 (5 bases). The CDR3 contains 15 residues. In germline, CDR1 is SGHAT, CDR2 FQNNGV. The germline V and J ends were trimmed by 0 bases and 5 bases, with 14 bases remaining between them. This CDR3 reads CASSLEPPGVDEQYF. CDR3 coding DNA: TGTGCCAGCAGCTTAGAACCCCCCGGGGTCGACGAGCAGTACTTC.

The V gene is TRBV25-1, the J gene TRBJ1-6, with a tentative D call TRBD1 (5 bases). The CDR3 has 14 residues. V gave up 7 bases and J gave up 9 bases, with 16 bases separating them. Looked up from germline, CDR1 is MGHDK and CDR2 is SYGVNS. CDR3 bases: TGTGCCAGCACCGAAGGGGTAATGGGTTCACCCCTCCACTTT. This sequence encodes CASTEGVMGSPLHF.

The chain recombines TRBV11-1 with TRBJ2-3, with TRBD2 as a possible D gene (6 bases). V dropped 4 bases and J dropped 4 bases, with 9 bases sitting between them. The CDR3 has 13 amino acids. CDR1 SGHAT and CDR2 FQDESV come from the germline V gene (reference sequence). The CDR3 loop reads CASSWRGPDTQYF. The CDR3 coding sequence is TGTGCCAGCAGCTGGCGGGGACCAGATACGCAGTATTTT.